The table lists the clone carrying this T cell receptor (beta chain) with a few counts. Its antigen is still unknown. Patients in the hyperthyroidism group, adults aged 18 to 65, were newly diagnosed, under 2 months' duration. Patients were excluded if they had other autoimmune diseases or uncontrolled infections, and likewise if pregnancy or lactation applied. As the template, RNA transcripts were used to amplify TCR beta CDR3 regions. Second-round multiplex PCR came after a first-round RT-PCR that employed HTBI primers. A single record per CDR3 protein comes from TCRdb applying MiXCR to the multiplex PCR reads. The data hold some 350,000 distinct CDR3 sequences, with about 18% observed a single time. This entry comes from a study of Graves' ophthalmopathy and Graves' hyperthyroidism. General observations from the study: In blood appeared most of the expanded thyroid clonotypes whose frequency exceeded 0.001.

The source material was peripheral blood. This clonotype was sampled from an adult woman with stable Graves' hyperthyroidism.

The CDR3 bases are TGTGCCAGCAGTTCCGTTACGAACACCGGGGAGCTGTTTTTT. Translation gives CASSSVTNTGELFF. The rearrangement uses TRBV6-2 or TRBV6-3 and TRBJ2-2, with D unclear. The CDR3 consists of 14 residues. V was shortened by 4 bases and J by 0 bases, with 6 bases between the two germline ends. CDR1 MNHEY and CDR2 SVGEGT come from the germline V gene.